This TCR beta chain originates from a study of T-cell memory formation after mild COVID-19. Study-wide findings and caveats: Clones contracting day 15 to 85 were balanced CD4/CD8; later expanders leaned CD4+.

Remarks on this clonotype: Its antigen is not known.

V was cut by 6 bases and J by 4 bases, with 15 bases left in between. The CDR3 covers 14 residues. Germline V gene lookup returns CDR1 SGHNT and CDR2 YYREEE (reference sequence). MiXCR was run by TCRdb on the 5' RACE reads, yielding one entry per CDR3 protein. Among 180,000 or so distinct CDR3 sequences listed, under 20% were seen once. This clonotype originated in an adult woman who had mild COVID-19 (a few samples of this study predate the infection). Cell type and time point are not known. Sample: PBMCs or a T cell subset sorted from them (not recorded which). The rearrangement links TRBV5-4 to TRBJ2-3; the D gene is possibly TRBD2 (7 bases). The CDR3 bases are TGTGCCAGCAAAAGGCCGGGGGGCCCAGATACGCAGTATTTT. It yields the protein CASKRPGGPDTQYF.